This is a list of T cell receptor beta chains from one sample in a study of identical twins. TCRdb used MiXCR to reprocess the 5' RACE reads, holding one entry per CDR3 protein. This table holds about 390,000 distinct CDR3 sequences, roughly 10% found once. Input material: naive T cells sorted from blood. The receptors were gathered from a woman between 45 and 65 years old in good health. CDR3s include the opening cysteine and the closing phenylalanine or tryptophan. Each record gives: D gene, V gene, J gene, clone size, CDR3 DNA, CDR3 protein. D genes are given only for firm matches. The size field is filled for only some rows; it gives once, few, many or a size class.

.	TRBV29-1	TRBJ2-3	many	TGCAGCGTTGACGTCGCAGATACGCAGTATTTT	CSVDVADTQYF
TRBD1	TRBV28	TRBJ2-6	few	TGTGCCAGCAGTCCCCTCTTCGACAGGGGATCTGGGGCCAACGTCCTGACTTTC	CASSPLFDRGSGANVLTF
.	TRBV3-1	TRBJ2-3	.	TGTGCCAGCAGCATAACCGGACAGCGCACAGATACGCAGTATTTT	CASSITGQRTDTQYF
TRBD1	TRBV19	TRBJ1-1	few	TGTGCCAGTAGTAATACAGGGGATCCTGAAGCTTTCTTT	CASSNTGDPEAFF
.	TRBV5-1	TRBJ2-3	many	TGCGCCAGCCAAAGGGACGGACCCACAGATACGCAGTATTTT	CASQRDGPTDTQYF
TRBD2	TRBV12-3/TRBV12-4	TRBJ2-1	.	TGTGCCAGCAGCCCGGGACTAGCGGGAGGGCCGGCGAATGAGCAGTTCTTC	CASSPGLAGGPANEQFF
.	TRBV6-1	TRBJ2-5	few	TGTGCCAGCAGTGAAGCCTGGCAGAAACAAGAGACCCAGTACTTC	CASSEAWQKQETQYF
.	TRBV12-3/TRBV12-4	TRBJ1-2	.	TGTGCCAGCAGTCCTGAAGGGACCTATGGCTACACCTTC	CASSPEGTYGYTF
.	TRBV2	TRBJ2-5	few	TGTGCCAGCAGCGTCACGGCGGCTGCGCAAGAGACCCAGTACTTC	CASSVTAAAQETQYF
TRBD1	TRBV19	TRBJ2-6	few	TGTGCCAGTAGTCGACAGGGGGCGGGTGGGGCCAACGTCCTGACTTTC	CASSRQGAGGANVLTF
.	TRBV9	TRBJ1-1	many	TGTGCCAGCAGCGTAAGGGCAACGAACACTGAAGCTTTCTTT	CASSVRATNTEAFF
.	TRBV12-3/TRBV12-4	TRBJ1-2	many	TGTGCCAGCAGTCCCGACGGAACCTATGGCTACACCTTC	CASSPDGTYGYTF
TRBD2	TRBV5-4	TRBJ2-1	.	TGTGCCAGCAGCTACCGGACTAGGCAAAATGAGCAGTTCTTC	CASSYRTRQNEQFF
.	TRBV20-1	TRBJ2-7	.	TGCAGTGCTGGGCGGGGCAGACCCTACGAGCAGTACTTC	CSAGRGRPYEQYF
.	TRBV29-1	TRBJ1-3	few	TGCAGCGCCCAGACTAGGACGTTTACCATATATTTT	CSAQTRTFTIYF
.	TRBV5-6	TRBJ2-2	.	TGTGCCAGCAGCGTTGTCGGCGGGGAGCTGTTTTTT	CASSVVGGELFF
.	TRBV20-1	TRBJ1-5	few	TGCAGTGCTTCTCAGGGGAAAGCTCAGCCCCAGCATTTT	CSASQGKAQPQHF
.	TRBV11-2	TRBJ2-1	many	TGTGCCAGCAGCTTAACCGGGACCAGACTAAACAATGAGCAGTTCTTC	CASSLTGTRLNNEQFF
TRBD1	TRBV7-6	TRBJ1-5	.	TGTGCCAGCAGTCCCGAGCCTTGGACAGGCGATTTAAGGCAGCCCCAGCATTTT	CASSPEPWTGDLRQPQHF
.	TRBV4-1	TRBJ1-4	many	TGCGCCAGCAGCCAAGTGCAAGCGACTAATGAAAAACTGTTTTTT	CASSQVQATNEKLFF
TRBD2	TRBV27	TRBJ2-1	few	TGTGCCAGCAGTTCCCTAACTAGCGGGACTTCCTACAATGAGCAGTTCTTC	CASSSLTSGTSYNEQFF
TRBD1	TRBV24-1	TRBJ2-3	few	TGTGCCACCAGACCCACCCGGGACAGGGGAGATACGCAGTATTTT	CATRPTRDRGDTQYF
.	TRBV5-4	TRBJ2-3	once	TGTGCCAGCAGCTTGGCGGCAGGAGTGAAAGCAGATACGCAGTATTTT	CASSLAAGVKADTQYF
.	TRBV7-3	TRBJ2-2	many	TGTGCCAGCAGCCAAACGGAGGGCCGGACCGGGGAGCTGTTTTTT	CASSQTEGRTGELFF
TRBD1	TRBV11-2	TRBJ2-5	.	TGTGCCAGCAGCTTGGGGACAGTTCTAGACACCCAGTACTTC	CASSLGTVLDTQYF
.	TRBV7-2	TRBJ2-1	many	TGTGCCAGCAGCTTAGTCGGGACAAGCTCCTACAATGAGCAGTTCTTC	CASSLVGTSSYNEQFF
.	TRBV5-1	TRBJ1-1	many	TGCGCCAGCAGCTTAAATCCAGGGGTCACTGAAGCTTTCTTT	CASSLNPGVTEAFF
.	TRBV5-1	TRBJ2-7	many	TGCGCCAGCAGCTTGGATATCCGACAGGCCTCCTCCTACGAGCAGTACTTC	CASSLDIRQASSYEQYF
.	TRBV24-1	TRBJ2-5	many	TGTGCCACCAGTGAGCCTGGACAGCCGATACAAGAGACCCAGTACTTC	CATSEPGQPIQETQYF
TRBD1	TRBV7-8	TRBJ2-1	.	TGTGCCAGCAGCTTAGCGATGACAGGGGGCAGGCAGTTCTTC	CASSLAMTGGRQFF
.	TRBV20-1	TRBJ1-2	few	TGCAGTTTCAGGGGTGATGGGGGCGGCTACACCTTC	CSFRGDGGGYTF
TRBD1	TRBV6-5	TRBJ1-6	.	TGTGCCAGCAGTCCGGGACAGGGCTATAATTCACCCCTCCACTTT	CASSPGQGYNSPLHF
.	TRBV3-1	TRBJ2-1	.	TGTGCCAGCAGCCAATCGTCTGAGCAGTTCTTC	CASSQSSEQFF
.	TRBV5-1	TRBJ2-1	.	TGCGCCAGCAACCAGTATGACAATGAGCAGTTCTTC	CASNQYDNEQFF
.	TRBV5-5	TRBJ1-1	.	TGTGCCAGCACCCGGGAGGCTCCGGGGTTGTCCACTGAAGCTTTCTTT	CASTREAPGLSTEAFF
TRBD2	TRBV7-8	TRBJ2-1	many	TGTGCCAGCAGCTTAGCACCGGGACTAGCGGGAGTAAATGAGCAGTTCTTC	CASSLAPGLAGVNEQFF
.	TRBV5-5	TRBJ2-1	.	TGTGCCAGCAGCTTGGAGGACACCCGGGGGCATGAGCAGTTCTTC	CASSLEDTRGHEQFF
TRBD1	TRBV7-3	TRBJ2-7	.	TGTGCCAGCAGCTTAGGACAGGGTCACACTGAGCAGTACTTC	CASSLGQGHTEQYF
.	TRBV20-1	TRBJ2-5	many	TGCAGTGCTAGGGAGCTGGGGGGACCCCAAGAGACCCAGTACTTC	CSARELGGPQETQYF
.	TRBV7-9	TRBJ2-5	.	TGTGCCAGCAGCTCCCCCGAAGCCGGGACAACCCAAGAGACCCAGTACTTC	CASSSPEAGTTQETQYF
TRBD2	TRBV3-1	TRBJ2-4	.	TGTGCCAGCAGCCAACTAGCGGGAGGGCTGAAGATAGCCAAAAACATTCAGTACTTC	CASSQLAGGLKIAKNIQYF
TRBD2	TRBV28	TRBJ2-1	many	TGTGCCAGCTCGAGGCCAACGGGACTAGGTTACAATGAGCAGTTCTTC	CASSRPTGLGYNEQFF
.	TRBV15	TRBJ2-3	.	TGTGCCACCAGCAGAGCCCGAGAAACGGCGCAGTATTTT	CATSRARETAQYF
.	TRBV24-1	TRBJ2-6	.	TGTGCCACCAGTGACAGGGCGTCTTCTGGGGCCAACGTCCTGACTTTC	CATSDRASSGANVLTF
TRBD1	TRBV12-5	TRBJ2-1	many	TGTGCTAGTGCCTTTTCCTCGGGACAGGGCAGTAATGAGCAGTTCTTC	CASAFSSGQGSNEQFF
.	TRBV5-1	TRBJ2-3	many	TGCGCCAGCAGCGTGGGCCTAGAAGACACAGATACGCAGTATTTT	CASSVGLEDTDTQYF